This TCR beta chain was observed in a study of T cells after yellow fever vaccination. Overall study: The SMART-Seq v4 Ultra Low Input method served to prepare the low-cell-number fractions. Study outcomes and limitations: Abundant contaminating clonotypes from the bulk population could appear in FACS-sorted repertoires.

This clonotype was counted between two and nine times. Its antigen is still unknown. MiXCR was run by TCRdb on the 5' RACE reads, yielding one entry per CDR3 protein. Among about 630,000 distinct CDR3 sequences listed, 12% were seen once. The CDR3 totals 17 residues. V lost 3 bases, J lost 7 bases, and 12 bases stayed unmatched. V and J are TRBV12-3 or TRBV12-4 and TRBJ2-1, with 10 bases that match TRBD1. Here the sequenced sample was PBMCs, taken on the day of the yellow fever booster vaccination. This TCR was sampled from a young man who received the YFV17D yellow fever vaccine. CDR3 sequence: CASSFSGTGERVNEQFF. DNA of the CDR3: TGTGCCAGCAGTTTCTCCGGGACAGGGGAACGGGTTAATGAGCAGTTCTTC.